This T cell receptor beta chain comes out of a study of CD8+CD57+ T cells in acquired aplastic anemia. For the study at large: On average, sorted CD4+ and CD8+ cells gave around 3.3 ug of DNA.

Researchers used genomic DNA as the template to profile TCR beta VDJ and CDR3. MiXCR, run by TCRdb on the reads, gives a single entry per CDR3 protein. The table lists about 190,000 distinct CDR3 sequences, less than 65% of them singletons. A remark on this clonotype: Its antigen is currently unknown.

Trimming removed 5 bases at V and 5 bases at J, with 10 bases between. The length of the CDR3 is 12 residues. Germline V gene data show CDR1 as SEHNR and CDR2 as FQNEAQ (reference sequence). Study-level results: Statistical testing detected no significant gap in CD8+ Simpson's diversity between patients and controls. In common between the patients and the controls were twenty-nine CD8+ CDR3 sequences.

The rearrangement links TRBV7-9 to TRBJ2-7; D is uncertain. The TCR comes from a human donor with severe aplastic anemia or a healthy control (not recorded which). The sequencing input was sorted CD4+, CD8+, or CD8+CD57+ T cells (not recorded which) from PBMCs. Written as DNA, the CDR3 is TGTGCCAGCAGCCCCCGCGCGGACGAGCAGTACTTC. Protein sequence: CASSPRADEQYF.